These T cell receptor beta chains were read from a single sample in a study of T cell responses to AZD1222 COVID-19 vaccine. TCRdb keeps only in-frame clones here, not all; method: immunoSEQ multiplex PCR. The sample lists roughly 120,000 clones, around 90% occurring once. Sample: peripheral blood, taken 28 days after the second AZD1222 dose. Receptors originate from an adult who received the AZD1222 COVID-19 vaccine. Both conserved end residues are part of each CDR3. D genes are given only for firm matches. Expanded clones are given a class, and other clones once, few, many or no size at all.

>TRBV3-1/TRBV3-2|NA|TRBJ2-7|TRBD1
TGTGCCAGCAGCCAAGTGACAGGGGGCTTTTACGAGCAGTACTTC
CASSQVTGGFYEQYF
>TRBV7-9|NA|TRBJ1-1|NA
TGTGCCAGCAGCGAACAGGTCCCTGAAGCTTTCTTT
CASSEQVPEAFF
>TRBV29-1|NA|TRBJ2-1|NA
TGCAGCGTAGCACCGGCGAATGAGCAGTTCTTC
CSVAPANEQFF
>TRBV19|once|TRBJ1-1|NA
TGTGCCACCATGGACAAGAACACTGAAGCTTTCTTT
CATMDKNTEAFF
>TRBV12-2|once|TRBJ2-1|NA
TGTGCAAGTCGCTTAGGTCGGGCTCGAAGCGGGGGGGCTCCTTGGGATGAGCAGTTCTTC
CASRLGRARSGGAPWDEQFF
>TRBV5-5|NA|TRBJ2-1|TRBD2
TGTGCCAGCAGCTTGGCCCCGACTAGCTCGGCCTACAATGAGCAGTTCTTC
CASSLAPTSSAYNEQFF
>TRBV11-1|NA|TRBJ2-2|NA
TGTGCCAGCAGCTTATTGTATAACACCGGGGAGCTGTTTTTT
CASSLLYNTGELFF
>TRBV5-4|NA|TRBJ1-3|NA
TGTGCCAGCAGCATGACAGGCTCTGGAAACACCATATATTTT
CASSMTGSGNTIYF
>TRBV5-1|NA|TRBJ2-7|NA
TGCGCCAGCAGCTTGAGCAGGGAACGCTACGAGCAGTACTTC
CASSLSRERYEQYF
>TRBV11-2|NA|TRBJ2-1|NA
TGTGCCAGCAGCTTAAAGCAAACAGGACCCTATGTCCCAGAAAGGGAGCAGTTCTTC
CASSLKQTGPYVPEREQFF
>TRBV7-3|NA|TRBJ2-7|NA
TGTGCCAGCAGCTTAACCGGGGGGCCCTCCTACGAGCAGTACTTC
CASSLTGGPSYEQYF
>TRBV13|NA|TRBJ2-5|TRBD2
TGTGCCAGCAGGCGGGGGACCCAAGAGACCCAGTACTTC
CASRRGTQETQYF
>TRBV3-1/TRBV3-2|NA|TRBJ1-3|NA
TGTGCCAGCAGCCAAGTTGGGGGGTTACGCTCTGGAAACACCATATATTTT
CASSQVGGLRSGNTIYF
>TRBV10-3|NA|TRBJ1-4|TRBD1
TGTGCCAGCGGGACAGGGGATTACGAAAAACTGTTTTTT
CASGTGDYEKLFF
>TRBV2|NA|TRBJ1-5|NA
TGTGCCAGCAGTGTGCCGAGACAGAGATCCAATCAGCCCCAGCATTTT
CASSVPRQRSNQPQHF
>TRBV3-1/TRBV3-2|NA|TRBJ1-5|NA
TGTGCCAGCAGCCAAGATCTAGTCGGCAGTCAGCCCCAGCATTTT
CASSQDLVGSQPQHF
>TRBV7-2|NA|TRBJ1-5|NA
TGTGCCAGCAGCTGGGGGTCGGTTAGCAATCAGCCCCAGCATTTT
CASSWGSVSNQPQHF
>TRBV10-3|few|TRBJ1-3|NA
TGTGCCATCAGCAAACCGGGACCGCGCTCTGGAAACACCATATATTTT
CAISKPGPRSGNTIYF
>TRBV11-2|NA|TRBJ2-2|NA
TGTGCCAGCAGCCCGGGGTTGGTCGGGGAGCTGTTTTTT
CASSPGLVGELFF
>TRBV27|NA|TRBJ1-2|TRBD1
TGTGCCAGCAGTCCCCAACAGGGGCGCCGGGGTGGCTACACCTTC
CASSPQQGRRGGYTF
>TRBV27|NA|TRBJ1-2|NA
TGTGCCAGCAGTTTGGCGGGGTCCCTCCCCTACACCTTC
CASSLAGSLPYTF
>TRBV9|NA|TRBJ1-2|NA
TGTGCCAGCAGCGTAAGGGCTTTGGATGGCTACACCTTC
CASSVRALDGYTF
>TRBV3-1/TRBV3-2|few|TRBJ1-1|NA
TGTGCCAGCAGCCAAGTTGGGGGCACTGAAGCTTTCTTT
CASSQVGGTEAFF
>TRBV6-2/TRBV6-3|NA|TRBJ2-6|NA
TGTGCCAGCAGTTACCCCCGGGACGCTGGGGCCAACGTCCTGACTTTC
CASSYPRDAGANVLTF
>TRBV7-2|NA|TRBJ1-1|TRBD1
TGTGCCAGCAGCTACCGGGACAGGAACACTGAAGCTTTCTTT
CASSYRDRNTEAFF
>TRBV6-2/TRBV6-3|NA|TRBJ1-2|NA
TGTGCCAGCAGTTACGGCTATGGCTACACCTTC
CASSYGYGYTF
>TRBV11-3|NA|TRBJ2-3|NA
TGTGCCAGCAGCCGGGGCAGGGGAACAGATACGCAGTATTTT
CASSRGRGTDTQYF
>TRBV5-4|NA|TRBJ2-1|TRBD1
TGTGCCAGCAGCTTGGGTCCAGGGCAGGGGGTACACAATGAGCAGTTCTTC
CASSLGPGQGVHNEQFF
>TRBV7-2|NA|TRBJ1-1|NA
TGTGCCAGCAGCGCGGACGTGAACACTGAAGCTTTCTTT
CASSADVNTEAFF
>TRBV6-2/TRBV6-3|NA|TRBJ1-2|TRBD1
TGTGCCAGCAGTTTGGGGACAGGGAACTATGGCTACACCTTC
CASSLGTGNYGYTF
>TRBV10-3|NA|TRBJ1-2|TRBD1
TGTGCCATCAGTGAGGGGACAGGGGGCTTTGTTGGCTACACCTTC
CAISEGTGGFVGYTF
>TRBV3-1/TRBV3-2|NA|TRBJ1-6|TRBD1
TGTGCCAGCAGCCAAGATGGGACAGGGAAGAGGCCCCTCCACTTT
CASSQDGTGKRPLHF